These 22 T cell receptor beta chains originate from one sample sequenced in a study of regulatory T cells in long-lasting Graves disease. The time point is: newly diagnosed GD, antithyroid drugs for less than 3 months. PBMC RNA served as the TCR library source. iRepertoire HTBI primers and Arm-PCR of CDR3 regions built TCR beta libraries. TCRdb reprocessed the multiplex PCR reads with MiXCR, giving one entry per CDR3 protein. The table lists roughly 420,000 distinct CDR3 sequences, 15% to 20% of them singletons. The same sample was also used in a study of T cells in Graves' hyperthyroidism and ophthalmopathy.

Source: peripheral blood mononuclear cells (PBMCs), taken at new diagnosis, from a patient treated with antithyroid drugs. The receptor set was obtained from a woman aged 25-40 years with Graves disease.

This chain connects TRBV6-1 to TRBJ2-5, with 7 nucleotides matching TRBD2. The CDR3 sequence is 15 residues long. J was trimmed by 2 bases and V by 6 bases; bases with no gene match: 9. In germline, CDR1 is MNHNS, CDR2 SASEGT. CDR3 region: CASRKGREPQETQYF. CDR3 in DNA: TGTGCCAGCAGAAAAGGGCGGGAGCCACAAGAGACCCAGTACTTC.

Concerning this clonotype: Its ends do not fully match the called genes, so a read error is possible. This rearrangement joins TRBV7-7 to TRBJ2-5, with 10 bases aligning to TRBD2. The CDR3 has 17 residues. Looked up from germline, CDR1 is SSHAT and CDR2 is FNYEAQ (reference sequence). This CDR3 reads CASSHRLTSGTQETQYF. The CDR3 DNA reads TGTGCTAGCAGCCACCGATTAACTAGCGGGACCCAAGAGACCCAGTACTTC. The entire variable domain, with the rest obtained from reference TRBV7-7 and TRBJ2-5, is as follows: GAGVSQSPRYKVTKRGQDVTLRCDPISSHATLYWYQQALGQGPEFLTYFNYEAQPDKSGLPSDRFSAERPEGSISTLTIQRTEQRDSAMYRCASSHRLTSGTQETQYFGPGTRLLVL.

This chain uses TRBV6-1 with TRBJ2-2, with 7 positions matching TRBD1. Germline V gives CDR1 MNHNS, CDR2 SASEGT. This CDR3 spans 15 amino acids. V trimming: 4 bases; J trimming: 7 bases; junction bases outside the gene matches: 9. The CDR3 loop is CASSGQQGLGGELFF. The CDR3 DNA reads as TGTGCCAGCAGTGGACAACAGGGGCTCGGCGGGGAGCTGTTTTTT.

The chain employs TRBV2 and TRBJ2-1, with 7 bases lining up with TRBD1. The CDR3 runs to 14 residues. Per germline, CDR1 SNHLY and CDR2 FYNNEI. Unmatched junction bases numbered 8, after V lost 5 bases and J lost 7 bases. CDR3 in amino acids: CASSTGTESNEQFF. CDR3 DNA: TGTGCCAGCAGTACCGGGACAGAGTCGAATGAGCAGTTCTTC.

This clonotype was recorded at least ten times. The chain employs TRBV2 and TRBJ2-7; possibly TRBD1 for D (5 bases). Germline values: CDR1 SNHLY, CDR2 FYNNEI. This CDR3 contains 14 residues. Deletions cut 0 bases from V and 2 bases from J, with 8 bases between. DNA for the CDR3: TGTGCCAGCAGTGAAGCGGGGCCACCCTACGAGCAGTACTTC. This encodes CASSEAGPPYEQYF.

The chain combines TRBV5-8 with TRBJ1-3; 8 bases are shared with TRBD1. Looked up from germline, CDR1 is SGHTS and CDR2 is YDEGEE. The CDR3 is 14 amino acids. Trimming cost V 4 bases and J 3 bases; bases outside gene matches: 3. This CDR3 is CASSLQGVGNTIYF. The CDR3 DNA is TGTGCCAGCAGCCTACAGGGGGTTGGAAACACCATATATTTT.

As for this clonotype: Since a much larger clone is just one base distant, this may be a read error. V is TRBV15 and J is TRBJ2-1; 11 bases fit TRBD2. CDR1 LNHNV and CDR2 YYDKDF come from the germline V gene (reference sequence). J gave up 16 bases and V 2 bases, and 7 bases lay outside the gene matches. The CDR3 is 13 amino acids. The CDR3 DNA is TGTGCCACCAGCAGACTTGCGGGACTAGCGGCCTTCTTC. Amino acid sequence: CATSRLAGLAAFF. Based on the CDR3 plus reference TRBV15 and TRBJ2-1, the full variable domain is DAMVIQNPRYQVTQFGKPVTLSCSQTLNHNVMYWYQQKSSQAPKLLFHYYDKDFNNEADTPDNFQSRRPNTSFCFLDIRSPGLGDTAMYLCATSRLAGLAAFFGPGTRLTVL.

This clonotype was observed at least ten times. CDR3 sequence: CASRPQGSGGYTF. The CDR3 DNA follows: TGTGCCAGCAGACCTCAGGGATCTGGTGGCTACACCTTC. The V call is TRBV28, the J call TRBJ1-2; maybe TRBD1 (5 bases). Trimming took 6 bases from V and 7 from J, leaving 15 bases between them. Germline CDR1 reads MDHEN; CDR2 reads SYDVKM. CDR3 size: 13 residues.

This clonotype has a count of ten or more. The chain recombines TRBV6-5 with TRBJ2-7, with TRBD2 as a possible D gene (5 bases). The CDR3 runs 16 residues. Trimming took off 2 bases at V and 4 bases at J, with 18 bases between the two ends. Germline V gene lookup returns CDR1 MNHEY and CDR2 SVGAGI. CDR3 in amino acids: CASSYGPAGGDYEQYF. As DNA, the CDR3 is TGTGCCAGCAGTTACGGACCAGCCGGAGGTGATTACGAGCAGTACTTC.

This clonotype was observed at least ten times. V is TRBV12-3 or TRBV12-4 and J is TRBJ2-1; TRBD2 is a possible D gene (5 bases). This CDR3 comprises 15 residues. Trimming cost V 6 bases and J 7 bases, with 19 bases left between them. The CDR3 coding sequence is TGTGCCAGCAGCCCGGGCCTATCTAGCACGAATGAGCAGTTCTTC. Protein: CASSPGLSSTNEQFF.

This clonotype was seen ten or more times. The junction departs from germline at one end; a sequencing error may be responsible. This chain links TRBV4-1 with TRBJ2-1; no definite D call. Per the germline V gene, CDR1 is MGHRA and CDR2 is YSYEKL. This CDR3 is built from 17 residues. CDR3 loop: CASSREAVVARYNEQFF. The CDR3 nucleotides are TGTGCCAGCAGCCGAGAGGCGGTAGTAGCCCGCTACAATGAGCAGTTCTTC.

This clonotype has a handful of counts. The chain recombines TRBV5-6 with TRBJ1-4, with D maybe TRBD1 (5 bases). The V gene lost 2 bases and the J gene lost 8 bases, with 13 bases spanning the gap. The CDR3 totals 14 residues. Germline V gene lookup returns CDR1 SGHDT and CDR2 YYEEEE. Here the CDR3 DNA reads TGTGCCAGCAGCTTTGGCGGGACGGAGGAAAAACTGTTTTTT. Amino acid sequence: CASSFGGTEEKLFF.

The chain joins TRBV2 to TRBJ2-2, with TRBD2 matching over 7 bases. CDR3 length: 15 residues. The junction had 12 bases not matched to a gene; V was cut back by 11 bases and J by 3 bases. From germline, CDR1 is SNHLY and CDR2 FYNNEI. CDR3 residues: CAGNLGGRDTGELFF. DNA for the CDR3: TGTGCCGGCAACCTCGGGGGGAGGGACACCGGGGAGCTGTTTTTT. The full variable domain, in which reference TRBV2 and TRBJ2-2 provide the parts outside the CDR3, is EPEVTQTPSHQVTQMGQEVILRCVPISNHLYFYWYRQILGQKVEFLVSFYNNEISEKSEIFDDQFSVERPDGSNFTLKIRSTKLEDSAMYFCAGNLGGRDTGELFFGEGSRLTVL.

This rearrangement joins TRBV30 to TRBJ1-2; D is possibly TRBD1 (5 bases). V lost 2 bases to trimming and J lost 4 bases, with 11 bases between them. The CDR3 has 13 residues. Germline CDR1 is GTSNPN and CDR2 is SVGIG (reference sequence). The CDR3 DNA reads as TGTGCCTGGAGTAAGGCGGGACCCTATGGCTACACCTTC. Its protein product is CAWSKAGPYGYTF.

The chain combines TRBV2 with TRBJ2-5; TRBD2 matches at 12 bases. Germline V gives CDR1 SNHLY, CDR2 FYNNEI. CDR3 size: 16 residues. J gave up 3 bases and V 6 bases, and 8 bases lay outside the gene matches. CDR3 amino acids: CASSPSSGRDEETQYF. The CDR3 DNA reads TGTGCCAGCAGCCCGTCTAGCGGGAGGGATGAAGAGACCCAGTACTTC.

This clonotype was seen at least ten times. The rearrangement uses TRBV3-1 and TRBJ2-7; 8 bases match TRBD2. The CDR3 totals 16 residues. Germline CDR1 reads LGHDT; CDR2 reads YNNKEL (reference sequence). Trimming at V came to 4 bases and at J to 4 bases, leaving 12 bases not matched to a gene. CDR3 nucleotide sequence: TGTGCCAGCAGCCCCTCGGGGGGGGCGAAGGAATACGAGCAGTACTTC. It specifies CASSPSGGAKEYEQYF.

This clonotype was seen more than once but under ten times. The chain carries TRBV20-1 and TRBJ2-7, with 7 bases aligning to TRBD2. Trimming removed 5 bases from V and 5 bases from J; junction bases left unmatched: 6. This CDR3 spans 12 amino acids. Germline-derived CDR1 and CDR2 are DFQATT and SNEGSKA (reference sequence). CDR3 in DNA: TGCAGTGCTCTGGGGGGGGGGAACGAGCAGTACTTC. Protein product: CSALGGGNEQYF.

On this clonotype: This may be a read error, as it is one base from a much larger clone. This CDR3 reads CAGSYQAGLATTDTQYF. The CDR3 nucleotides read TGTGCCGGCAGCTACCAAGCCGGACTAGCAACCACAGATACGCAGTATTTT. The V and J genes are TRBV7-8 and TRBJ2-3, with 8 bases matching TRBD2. Germline V CDR1 and CDR2: SGHVS, FQNEAQ. The CDR3 is made up of 17 amino acids.

In regard to this clonotype: A far larger clone is one base from this, pointing to a likely read error. The rearrangement joins TRBV7-9 to TRBJ2-5; 7 nucleotides align to TRBD1. The CDR3 has 15 residues. Trimming took 8 bases from V and 5 from J; bases not matched to a gene: 14. Germline-derived CDR1 and CDR2 are SEHNR and FQNEAQ (reference sequence). CDR3 amino acids: CASSQRQGAEETQYF. CDR3 coding DNA: TGTGCCAGCTCGCAAAGACAGGGCGCGGAGGAGACCCAGTACTTC.

There are many counts of this clonotype. This chain connects TRBV18 to TRBJ2-3; D remains ambiguous. This CDR3 region has 17 residues. The V end was cut by 0 bases, the J end by 3 bases, with 16 bases between. Germline V gives CDR1 KGHSH, CDR2 LQKENI. DNA for the CDR3: TGTGCCAGCTCACCACCTCTCCGGGTAGGGATGACAGATACGCAGTATTTT. Protein: CASSPPLRVGMTDTQYF.

Only a few counts were recorded for this clonotype. The CDR3 region has the DNA TGTGCCAGCACCATGGGACAGTTTTGGACTGAAGCTTTCTTT. Residues: CASTMGQFWTEAFF. The chain uses TRBV6-1 and TRBJ1-1, with 7 bases identical to TRBD1. V was pared by 7 bases and J by 5 bases, with 10 bases of the junction left unmatched. The germline gives CDR1 MNHNS, CDR2 SASEGT. This CDR3 comprises 14 residues.

This clonotype was detected a few times. V is TRBV4-2 and J is TRBJ2-6; possibly TRBD2 for D (7 bases). The CDR3 has 19 amino acids. Trimming took off 0 bases at V and 1 base at J, with 16 bases between the two ends. Looked up from germline, CDR1 is LGHNA and CDR2 is YNFKEQ. CDR3 DNA: TGTGCCAGCAGCCAAGAGGGGGGGACATATTCATCTGGGGCCAACGTCCTGACTTTC. This translates into CASSQEGGTYSSGANVLTF.